This T cell receptor (beta chain) was identified in a study of blood T cell repertoires in COVID-19. The CDR3 totals 13 residues. Germline values: CDR1 MNHEY, CDR2 SMNVEV (reference sequence). The V and J ends lost 5 bases and 1 base respectively, with 7 bases between them. Authors' processing steps: Amplification with reference gene primers provided the estimates of nucleated cell counts. Here immunoSEQ multiplex PCR was the method, and the copy in TCRdb shows in-frame clones only, minus some. V and J calls and clone size are copied from that table; D and trimming were computed from the DNA. The data contain about 59,000 clones, more than 60% of them singletons.

The sequenced material came from peripheral blood. The chain is built from TRBV27 and TRBJ2-3; D is ambiguous. This clonotype was obtained from a woman in her forties or fifties with active or convalescent COVID-19. CDR3 DNA: TGTGCCAGCAGTGTACCAGGCACAGATACGCAGTATTTT. Its protein is CASSVPGTDTQYF.